A selection of T cell receptor beta chains follows, all from one sample in a study of blood T cell repertoires in COVID-19. Clones were sequenced by immunoSEQ multiplex PCR, and TCRdb holds only the in-frame ones, with some missing. The sample has about 310,000 clones, 80% to 90% seen once. Sequenced material: peripheral blood. These receptors all come from a man between 50 and 59 years old with active or convalescent COVID-19. Each CDR3 is given with its conserved first and last residue. A D gene is named only where the DNA matches it firmly. The size entry is marked missing in some rows and otherwise reads once, few, many or a size class.

d_gene | j_gene | v_gene | abundance | CDR3nt | CDR3aa
. | TRBJ2-7 | TRBV7-3 | few | TGTGCCAGCAGCCTCAGCGGCGTCGCTAAGATCCACGAGCAGTACTTC | CASSLSGVAKIHEQYF
TRBD2 | TRBJ2-7 | TRBV7-3 | . | TGTGCCAGCAGCTTAAAGAGCGGGGAAGGGTACGAGCAGTACTTC | CASSLKSGEGYEQYF
TRBD1 | TRBJ2-6 | TRBV5-1 | once | TGCGCCAGCAGCGCGGACAGGGAAACCTCTGGGGCCAACGTCCTGACTTTC | CASSADRETSGANVLTF
TRBD1 | TRBJ1-5 | TRBV6-4 | . | TGTGCCAGCAGTGAACAGGGGGGGCAGCCCCAGCATTTT | CASSEQGGQPQHF
. | TRBJ1-1 | TRBV7-9 | . | TGTGCCAGCAGCTTCTCTTCGGACACTGAAGCTTTCTTT | CASSFSSDTEAFF
TRBD2 | TRBJ2-2 | TRBV5-1 | once | TGCGCCAGCAGCTTGACCGGGAGGGTCACCACCGGGGAGCTGTTTTTT | CASSLTGRVTTGELFF
. | TRBJ1-5 | TRBV28 | . | TGTGCCAGCAGTTCTATTCGAACAGGGAACAATCAGCCCCAGCATTTT | CASSSIRTGNNQPQHF
. | TRBJ2-5 | TRBV2 | . | TGTGCCAGCACTCTTACATTGGCAGAGACCCAGTACTTC | CASTLTLAETQYF
. | TRBJ2-2 | TRBV5-1 | . | TGCGCCAGCAGCAAGGGAGTAACGAACACCGGGGAGCTGTTTTTT | CASSKGVTNTGELFF
. | TRBJ1-1 | TRBV4-1 | . | TGCGCCAGCAGCCAAGAACCCGGGGAGGGAAGGGAAGCTTTCTTT | CASSQEPGEGREAFF
. | TRBJ2-7 | TRBV28 | . | TGTGCCAGCAGTTCTCCCGGGAGTCCGGAGGGCTACGAGCAGTACTTC | CASSSPGSPEGYEQYF
TRBD2 | TRBJ2-7 | TRBV6-4 | . | TGTGCCAGCAGTGACTCGGAGCGGGAGGGCCGGTCCTTGGTCTACGAGCAGTACTTC | CASSDSEREGRSLVYEQYF
. | TRBJ2-1 | TRBV2 | once | TGTGCCAGCAGTGTAGAACCCTACAATGAGCAGTTCTTC | CASSVEPYNEQFF
TRBD2 | TRBJ2-1 | TRBV7-2 | . | TGTGCCAGCAGCTTAGCCCTAGCGGGGCCTTACAATGAGCAGTTCTTC | CASSLALAGPYNEQFF
. | TRBJ1-5 | TRBV2 | . | TGTGCCAGCAGTCTCCAGGGCCATCAGCCCCAGCATTTT | CASSLQGHQPQHF
. | TRBJ2-7 | TRBV18 | few | TGTGCCAGCTCACCACCGGGGCAGGGCTACGAGCAGTACTTC | CASSPPGQGYEQYF
. | TRBJ2-2 | TRBV28 | . | TGTGCCAGCAGAATGGCAAGCACCGGGGAGCTGTTTTTT | CASRMASTGELFF
TRBD1 | TRBJ2-7 | TRBV6-5 | . | TGTGCCAGCAGTTTGGACAGGAGCTCCTACGAGCAGTACTTC | CASSLDRSSYEQYF
. | TRBJ1-1 | TRBV10-3 | few | TGTGCCATCAGTGTACAGGGCGGAACGAACACTGAAGCTTTCTTT | CAISVQGGTNTEAFF
TRBD1 | TRBJ1-4 | TRBV28 | . | TGTGCCAGCGAAGACAGGGGGAGGGTCTTGGTAATTTTT | CASEDRGRVLVIF
TRBD2 | TRBJ2-3 | TRBV7-9 | . | TGTGCCAGCAGCCCCCCCCCGCGACTAGCGGACCGGGATACGCAGTATTTT | CASSPPPRLADRDTQYF
TRBD2 | TRBJ2-1 | TRBV18 | . | TGTGCCAGCTCAACGGGACTAGCGGGAGACAATGAGCAGTTCTTC | CASSTGLAGDNEQFF
TRBD1 | TRBJ1-6 | TRBV3-1/TRBV3-2 | . | TGTGCCAGCAGCCCGATGACAGGGTGGGTGGATTCACCCCTCCACTTT | CASSPMTGWVDSPLHF
. | TRBJ2-5 | TRBV2 | . | TGTGCCAGCAGTGTTGGGGGGGAGACCCAGTACTTC | CASSVGGETQYF
. | TRBJ2-1 | TRBV10-3 | few | TGTGCCATCAGTGAGTCGAAGGCAGGGTTCAACCGCAATGAGCAGTTCTTC | CAISESKAGFNRNEQFF
TRBD1 | TRBJ2-3 | TRBV18 | . | TGTGCCAGCTCACTGCGGACAGGTAGCACAGATACGCAGTATTTT | CASSLRTGSTDTQYF
. | TRBJ2-2 | TRBV30 | . | TGTGCCTGGAGGGGGCAGAGTGCCGGGGAGCTGTTTTTT | CAWRGQSAGELFF
. | TRBJ1-2 | TRBV2 | . | TGTGCCAGCAGTGATCAGGCCCTGGCTAATGGCTACACCTTC | CASSDQALANGYTF
. | TRBJ2-1 | TRBV4-1 | . | TGCGCCAGCAGCCAAGACGGCGGCCGGCCGATCTGGAATGAGCAGTTCTTC | CASSQDGGRPIWNEQFF
TRBD1 | TRBJ1-6 | TRBV7-2 | . | TGTGCCAGCAGCCGGACCGGGACAGATAATTCACCCCTCCACTTT | CASSRTGTDNSPLHF
TRBD2 | TRBJ2-3 | TRBV9 | . | TGTGCCAGCAGCGTAGCGGCTAGCGGGGCAGATACGCAGTATTTT | CASSVAASGADTQYF
TRBD2 | TRBJ2-7 | TRBV18 | . | TGTGCCAGCTCACCACTAGCTCTACTAGCGGGCACATCCTACGAGCAGTACTTC | CASSPLALLAGTSYEQYF
TRBD1 | TRBJ1-2 | TRBV5-1 | . | TGCGCCAGCAGCGTCGACAGGGGTGTTAATGGCTACACCTTC | CASSVDRGVNGYTF
TRBD1 | TRBJ1-1 | TRBV27 | . | TGTGCCAGCAGTGGACAGGAGAACACTGAAGCTTTCTTT | CASSGQENTEAFF
TRBD1 | TRBJ2-7 | TRBV6-5 | . | TGTGCCAGCAGTTACCGTGGTACAGGGGGCGCCTACGAGCAGTACTTC | CASSYRGTGGAYEQYF
. | TRBJ1-5 | TRBV19 | . | TGTGCCAGTAGTTTATCCTATAGCAATCAGCCCCAGCATTTT | CASSLSYSNQPQHF
TRBD2 | TRBJ2-1 | TRBV10-1 | . | TGCGCCAGCGGTCCTCTAGCGGGAGAGGGCAATGAGCAGTTCTTC | CASGPLAGEGNEQFF
TRBD1 | TRBJ1-2 | TRBV20-1 | few | TGCAGTGCTAGTGCATCCCGGACAGGGTATGGCTACACCTTC | CSASASRTGYGYTF
. | TRBJ1-1 | TRBV25-1 | . | TGTGCCAGCACTACCCCGCGCGGGGATGAAGCTTTCTTT | CASTTPRGDEAFF
. | TRBJ1-2 | TRBV28 | few | TGTGCCAGCAGCCCCACTCTCACAGGGACCTATGGCTACACCTTC | CASSPTLTGTYGYTF
TRBD2 | TRBJ2-5 | TRBV6-2/TRBV6-3 | few | TGTGCCAGCAGTTACGGAGGTAGCGGGAGCCACCGCGAGACCCAGTACTTC | CASSYGGSGSHRETQYF
TRBD1 | TRBJ2-7 | TRBV11-2 | . | TGTGCCAGCAGCTACCGGCGACAGGGGAGCTACGAGCAGTACTTC | CASSYRRQGSYEQYF
. | TRBJ1-1 | TRBV28 | once | TGTGCCAGCAGGTGGGCCGCGGGAGCTTTCTTT | CASRWAAGAFF
. | TRBJ2-3 | TRBV30 | . | TGTGCCTGGGGTTCTCGCACAGATACGCAGTATTTT | CAWGSRTDTQYF
TRBD2 | TRBJ2-3 | TRBV28 | . | TGTGCCAGCAGCCCCCGGGGGGGAAGCACAGATACGCAGTATTTT | CASSPRGGSTDTQYF
. | TRBJ2-5 | TRBV4-2 | . | TGTGCCAGCAGCCAACAAGCGGCCAAACGAGGGGAGACCCAGTACTTC | CASSQQAAKRGETQYF
. | TRBJ2-7 | TRBV28 | . | TGTGCCAGCAGTTCCACCACAGGGTCTGGGTTGCGCGAGCAGTACTTC | CASSSTTGSGLREQYF
. | TRBJ1-1 | TRBV28 | . | TGTGCCAGCAGTTTCTTTCAGGGTCAAATCGAGAACACTGAAGCTTTCTTT | CASSFFQGQIENTEAFF
TRBD1 | TRBJ1-5 | TRBV28 | . | TGTGCCAGCGCGACAGGGGGGATTAGTCAGCCCCAGCATTTT | CASATGGISQPQHF
. | TRBJ1-2 | TRBV12-3/TRBV12-4 | . | TGTGCCAGCAGGAAACGTGGGCGATCTGGCTACACCTTC | CASRKRGRSGYTF
. | TRBJ1-4 | TRBV18 | . | TGTGCCAGCTCACCCGGGACAAGGGAAAAACTGTTTTTT | CASSPGTREKLFF
TRBD1 | TRBJ2-5 | TRBV7-9 | . | TGTGCCAGCAGCCAGCTCGGGACAGGAACACAAGAGACCCAGTACTTC | CASSQLGTGTQETQYF
TRBD1 | TRBJ2-4 | TRBV29-1 | once | TGCAGCGTTGAAGATCGACAGGGCGGGGCCAAAAACATTCAGTACTTC | CSVEDRQGGAKNIQYF
. | TRBJ1-5 | TRBV10-2 | . | TGCGCCAGCAGTCCTGACGGGGACATAAGTCAGCCCCAGCATTTT | CASSPDGDISQPQHF
. | TRBJ2-7 | TRBV6-2/TRBV6-3 | few | TGTGCCAGCAGTTACTCTGGCAGAAACGAGCAGTACTTC | CASSYSGRNEQYF
TRBD1 | TRBJ1-2 | TRBV7-2 | . | TGTGCCAGCTCACAAGGTGGGACAGGGAACTATGGCTACACCTTC | CASSQGGTGNYGYTF